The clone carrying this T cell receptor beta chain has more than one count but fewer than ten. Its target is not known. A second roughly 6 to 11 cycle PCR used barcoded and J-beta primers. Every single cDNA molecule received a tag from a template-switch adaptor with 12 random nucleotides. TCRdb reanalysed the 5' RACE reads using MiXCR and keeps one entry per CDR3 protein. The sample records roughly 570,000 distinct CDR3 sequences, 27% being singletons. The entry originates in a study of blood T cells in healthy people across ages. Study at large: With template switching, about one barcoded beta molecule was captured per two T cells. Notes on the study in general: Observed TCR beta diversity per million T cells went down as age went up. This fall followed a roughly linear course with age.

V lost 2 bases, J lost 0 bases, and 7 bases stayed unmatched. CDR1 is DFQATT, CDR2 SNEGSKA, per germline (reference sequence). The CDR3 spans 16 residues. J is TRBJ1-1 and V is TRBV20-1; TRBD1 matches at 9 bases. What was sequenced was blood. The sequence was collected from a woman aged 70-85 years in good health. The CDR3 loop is CSARFEGQGLNTEAFF. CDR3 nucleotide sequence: TGCAGTGCTAGATTCGAGGGACAGGGACTGAACACTGAAGCTTTCTTT.